The clone carrying this T cell receptor beta chain was seen only once. This specimen comes from a study of blood T cell repertoires in COVID-19. Only in-frame clones appear in the TCRdb table, and some are missing; sequencing was by immunoSEQ multiplex PCR. The table has over 100,000 clones, around nine tenths seen once. Unmatched junction bases numbered 8, after V lost 4 bases and J lost 10 bases. The CDR3 has 15 residues. Germline assignment: CDR1 SGHRS and CDR2 YFSETQ. The genes are TRBV5-1 and TRBJ1-6; TRBD1 aligns across 10 bases. The sample consisted of peripheral blood. The receptor was isolated from a man in his forties with acute or convalescent COVID-19. The DNA for the CDR3 is TGCGCCAGCAGCCTCGGACAGGGGGGCGGGTCACCCCTCCACTTT. Translating it yields CASSLGQGGGSPLHF.